These 2 T cell receptor beta chains were sequenced from one sample in a study of low-dose radiotherapy and immunotherapy resistance in tumors. With a constant-region primer and a V-primer adapter, TCRs were subjected to around 18 PCR cycles of amplification. TCRdb recomputed calls from the reads with MiXCR, one row per CDR3 protein. This sample has tens of thousands of distinct CDR3 sequences; roughly 12% occur once, and the top ten carry 6.2%. Noted time point: before trial treatment. The material was PBMCs, obtained before treatment. The receptors derive from a female donor with ovarian cancer.

Concerning this clonotype: This is likely an artifact of a read error, given a far larger clone one base away. The rearrangement joins TRBV29-1 to TRBJ2-4; D is ambiguous. V gave up 0 bases and J gave up 13 bases, with 16 bases separating them. The CDR3 is made up of 13 amino acids. In germline, CDR1 is SQVTM, CDR2 ANQGSEA. The CDR3 DNA reads TGCAGCGTTGAAGATCTTTCGGCGGTGGAGCAGTACTTC. It codes for CSVEDLSAVEQYF.

Many counts were recorded for this clonotype. This rearrangement joins TRBV30 to TRBJ2-6, with a possible D match to TRBD1 (6 bases). The CDR3 is 13 residues long. Germline V gene lookup returns CDR1 GTSNPN and CDR2 SVGIG (reference sequence). V lost 5 bases and J lost 4, with 9 bases in between. The CDR3 region is CAWQGTGANVLTF. CDR3 DNA sequence: TGTGCCTGGCAGGGGACCGGGGCCAACGTCCTGACTTTC. The entire variable domain, with the rest obtained from reference TRBV30 and TRBJ2-6, is as follows: SQTIHQWPATLVQPVGSPLSLECTVEGTSNPNLYWYRQAAGRGLQLLFYSVGIGQISSEVPQNLSASRPQDRQFILSSKKLLLSDSGFYLCAWQGTGANVLTFGAGSRLTVL.